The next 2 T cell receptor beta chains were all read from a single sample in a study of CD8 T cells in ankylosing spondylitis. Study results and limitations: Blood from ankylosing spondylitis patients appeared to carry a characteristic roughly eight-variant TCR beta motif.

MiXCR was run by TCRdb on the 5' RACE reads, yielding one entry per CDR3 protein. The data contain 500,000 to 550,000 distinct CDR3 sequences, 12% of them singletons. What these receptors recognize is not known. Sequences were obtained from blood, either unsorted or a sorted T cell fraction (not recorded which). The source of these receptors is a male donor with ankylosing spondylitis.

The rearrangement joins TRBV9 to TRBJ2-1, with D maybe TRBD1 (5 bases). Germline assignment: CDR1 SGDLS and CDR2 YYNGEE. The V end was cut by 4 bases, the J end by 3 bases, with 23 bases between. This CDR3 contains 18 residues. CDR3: CASSLPDIHHFNYNEQFF. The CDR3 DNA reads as TGTGCCAGCAGCCTACCGGACATTCACCATTTTAACTACAATGAGCAGTTCTTC. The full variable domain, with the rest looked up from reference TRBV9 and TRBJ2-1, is DSGVTQTPKHLITATGQRVTLRCSPRSGDLSVYWYQQSLDQGLQFLIQYYNGEERAKGNILERFSAQQFPDLHSELNLSSLELGDSALYFCASSLPDIHHFNYNEQFFGPGTRLTVL.

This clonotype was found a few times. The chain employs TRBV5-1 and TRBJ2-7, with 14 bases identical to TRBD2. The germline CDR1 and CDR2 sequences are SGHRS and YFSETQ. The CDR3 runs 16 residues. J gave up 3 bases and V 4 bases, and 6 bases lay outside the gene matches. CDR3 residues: CASSRSGTSGSYEQYV. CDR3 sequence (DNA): TGCGCCAGCAGCCGGTCTGGGACTAGCGGGAGCTACGAGCAGTACGTC.